The 11 T cell receptor beta chains given below trace back to one sample, sequenced in a study of cytomegalovirus exposure and HLA in healthy donors. The PCR used 60 Vbeta and 13 Jbeta primers. Only in-frame clones appear in the TCRdb table, and some are missing; sequencing was by immunoSEQ multiplex PCR. Of roughly 150,000 clones listed, roughly 79% are singletons. The sequencing sample was made of PBMCs. These receptors all come from a male donor in good health and CMV-seronegative.

The chain joins TRBV6-5 to TRBJ2-7; TRBD1 aligns across 8 bases. Germline V gene sequence: CDR1 MNHEY, CDR2 SVGAGI. Trimming cost V 5 bases and J 5 bases; bases outside gene matches: 11. This CDR3 is built from 15 residues. Written as DNA, the CDR3 is TGTGCCAGCAGTCTGACCGGGACAGGCGTCGACGAGCAGTACTTC. Protein sequence: CASSLTGTGVDEQYF.

The chain combines TRBV5-1 with TRBJ2-6; D unresolved. This CDR3 spans 18 amino acids. Trimming took off 1 base at V and 0 bases at J, with 14 bases between the two ends. Germline V gives CDR1 SGHRS, CDR2 YFSETQ. CDR3 sequence reads: CASSLYDRQNSGANVLTF. CDR3 in DNA: TGCGCCAGCAGCTTGTACGACCGACAAAACTCTGGGGCCAACGTCCTGACTTTC.

The chain employs TRBV6-1 and TRBJ2-7; 7 bases align to TRBD1. V shed 8 bases, J shed 3 bases, and the junction held 10 bases outside the gene matches. The CDR3 has 14 residues. The V gene's germline CDR1 is MNHNS and CDR2 SASEGT. Written as DNA, the CDR3 is TGTGCCAGCGGGGAGACAGGGCCCTTCTACGAGCAGTACTTC. Amino acid sequence: CASGETGPFYEQYF.

The chain combines TRBV9 with TRBJ1-2; tentatively, D is TRBD1 (6 bases). The germline V gene has CDR1 SGDLS and CDR2 YYNGEE. V was pared by 4 bases and J by 6 bases, with 19 bases between. The CDR3 consists of 15 residues. The CDR3 nucleotides read TGTGCCAGCAGCCCCTCTTGGGCAGGGGTAGATGGCTACACCTTC. Its protein product is CASSPSWAGVDGYTF.

This clone occurred a few times. V gene TRBV5-4 combines with J gene TRBJ1-1; weak D call: TRBD1 (5 bases). Per germline, CDR1 SGHNT and CDR2 YYREEE (reference sequence). The V and J ends lost 4 bases and 4 bases respectively, with 17 bases between them. The CDR3 has 15 residues. The DNA for the CDR3 is TGTGCCAGCAGCCAGCCCGGGACGGGGGGCACTGAAGCTTTCTTT. Translating it yields CASSQPGTGGTEAFF.

The chain links TRBV27 to TRBJ2-7; possible D gene TRBD2, 5 bases. Trimming shortened V by 5 bases and J by 2 bases, and 7 bases separated the two germline ends. The V gene's germline CDR1 is MNHEY and CDR2 SMNVEV (reference sequence). The CDR3 spans 12 residues. The CDR3 DNA reads TGTGCCAGCAGTCCCGGGACCTACGAGCAGTACTTC. Translated, it gives CASSPGTYEQYF.

This chain uses TRBV6-1 with TRBJ1-2; tentative D call: TRBD1 (5 bases). The V gene lost 2 bases and the J gene lost 4 bases, with 14 bases spanning the gap. This CDR3 is built from 15 residues. CDR1 is MNHNS and CDR2 is SASEGT in the germline V gene. CDR3 loop: CASSEYPGGGYGYTF. DNA of the CDR3: TGTGCCAGCAGTGAATATCCGGGGGGGGGCTATGGCTACACCTTC.

The chain recombines TRBV25-1 with TRBJ2-5; 7 positions match TRBD1. Per germline, CDR1 MGHDK and CDR2 SYGVNS. The V segment lost 2 bases and the J segment 2 bases; nucleotides outside the gene matches: 5. The CDR3 is 15 residues long. This CDR3 reads CASSEGRGWQETQYF. The CDR3, as DNA: TGTGCCAGCAGTGAAGGCAGGGGGTGGCAAGAGACCCAGTACTTC.

The chain is built from TRBV6-6 and TRBJ1-1; possible D gene TRBD1, 5 bases. V lost 0 bases, J lost 0 bases, and 11 bases lay in between. Germline V gene sequence: CDR1 MNHNY, CDR2 SVGAGI (reference sequence). CDR3 length equals 16 residues. The CDR3 region has the DNA TGTGCCAGCAGTTACTCGCGTGGGGCTATGAACACTGAAGCTTTCTTT. Protein product: CASSYSRGAMNTEAFF.

The genes are TRBV6-5 and TRBJ1-5; no reliable D call. Trimming removed 5 bases at V and 0 bases at J, with 11 bases between. The CDR3 is 15 residues long. Germline-derived CDR1 and CDR2 are MNHEY and SVGAGI. The CDR3 here is CASSSGPYSNQPQHF. In nucleotides, the CDR3 is TGTGCCAGCAGTAGCGGACCCTATAGCAATCAGCCCCAGCATTTT.

CDR3 DNA sequence: TGTGCCAGCGCCGATCGGGGACACCTGAACACTGAAGCTTTCTTT. This sequence encodes CASADRGHLNTEAFF. The V gene is TRBV7-2, the J gene TRBJ1-1; weak D call: TRBD1 (6 bases). CDR1 is SGHTA and CDR2 is FQGNSA in the germline V gene. V was cut by 8 bases and J by 0 bases, with 16 bases left in between. This CDR3 comprises 15 residues.